The rows below give T cell receptor beta chains drawn from one sample of a study of CD8 T cells in ankylosing spondylitis. Each CDR3 protein gets one entry after TCRdb re-called the 5' RACE reads with MiXCR. The sample lists 240,000 or so distinct CDR3 sequences, less than 10% occurring once. The material sequenced was blood, either unsorted or a sorted T cell fraction (not recorded which). These TCRs come from a male donor with ankylosing spondylitis or in good health (not recorded which). Each CDR3 is given with its conserved first and last residue. The order of the fields is J gene, D gene, V gene, clone size, CDR3 protein, CDR3 DNA. D genes are given only for firm matches. Clone size is given for some rows only: seen once, a few or many times, or a class if the clone is expanded.

J gene: TRBJ2-5
D gene: .
V gene: TRBV7-8
clone size: .
CDR3 protein: CASSLVPETQYF
CDR3 DNA: TGTGCCAGCAGCTTAGTTCCAGAGACCCAGTACTTC

J gene: TRBJ2-2
D gene: TRBD2
V gene: TRBV20-1
clone size: many
CDR3 protein: CSARVLAGGGTGELFF
CDR3 DNA: TGCAGTGCTAGAGTCCTAGCGGGGGGGGGCACCGGGGAGCTGTTTTTT

J gene: TRBJ2-7
D gene: TRBD2
V gene: TRBV20-1
clone size: many
CDR3 protein: CSAGLSGSSYEQYF
CDR3 DNA: TGCAGTGCTGGACTAAGCGGGAGCTCCTACGAGCAGTACTTC

J gene: TRBJ2-1
D gene: TRBD1
V gene: TRBV7-9
clone size: many
CDR3 protein: CASTFGTGSNEQFF
CDR3 DNA: TGTGCCAGCACCTTTGGGACAGGGAGCAATGAGCAGTTCTTC

J gene: TRBJ2-1
D gene: .
V gene: TRBV11-3
clone size: many
CDR3 protein: CASSLDEGWGNEQFF
CDR3 DNA: TGTGCCAGCAGCTTAGATGAAGGGTGGGGCAATGAGCAGTTCTTC

J gene: TRBJ1-4
D gene: .
V gene: TRBV18
clone size: many
CDR3 protein: CASSPFTGQDEKLFF
CDR3 DNA: TGTGCCAGCTCACCCTTCACAGGGCAGGATGAAAAACTGTTTTTT

J gene: TRBJ1-1
D gene: .
V gene: TRBV5-1
clone size: many
CDR3 protein: CASSARTGNTEAFF
CDR3 DNA: TGCGCCAGCAGCGCCCGGACGGGGAACACTGAAGCTTTCTTT

J gene: TRBJ2-2
D gene: .
V gene: TRBV6-2/TRBV6-3
clone size: many
CDR3 protein: CASSYDGNTGELFF
CDR3 DNA: TGTGCCAGCAGTTACGATGGTAACACCGGGGAGCTGTTTTTT

J gene: TRBJ1-1
D gene: .
V gene: TRBV5-1
clone size: few
CDR3 protein: CASSVQTGNTEAFF
CDR3 DNA: TGCGCCAGCAGCGTACAGACAGGGAACACTGAAGCTTTCTTT

J gene: TRBJ1-5
D gene: .
V gene: TRBV20-1
clone size: many
CDR3 protein: CSAYNDNQPQHF
CDR3 DNA: TGCAGTGCTTACAATGACAATCAGCCCCAGCATTTT

J gene: TRBJ1-1
D gene: .
V gene: TRBV20-1
clone size: many
CDR3 protein: CSASSSGRRSTEAFF
CDR3 DNA: TGCAGTGCTAGCTCTTCTGGAAGGAGATCCACTGAAGCTTTCTTT

J gene: TRBJ1-2
D gene: TRBD1
V gene: TRBV20-1
clone size: many
CDR3 protein: CSVTTGPGYTF
CDR3 DNA: TGCAGTGTCACGACAGGGCCTGGCTACACCTTC

J gene: TRBJ2-3
D gene: TRBD1
V gene: TRBV12-3/TRBV12-4
clone size: many
CDR3 protein: CASSLGTGAPSTDTQYF
CDR3 DNA: TGTGCCAGCAGTTTAGGGACAGGAGCTCCTAGCACAGATACGCAGTATTTT

J gene: TRBJ2-1
D gene: TRBD2
V gene: TRBV12-3/TRBV12-4
clone size: many
CDR3 protein: CASNYLAGDHEQFF
CDR3 DNA: TGTGCCAGCAACTACCTAGCGGGGGACCATGAGCAGTTCTTC

J gene: TRBJ2-7
D gene: .
V gene: TRBV12-3/TRBV12-4
clone size: many
CDR3 protein: CASTTFGGVSSYEQYF
CDR3 DNA: TGTGCCAGCACCACCTTTGGCGGGGTGAGCTCCTACGAGCAGTACTTC

J gene: TRBJ2-7
D gene: TRBD1
V gene: TRBV20-1
clone size: many
CDR3 protein: CSAPGQGALYEQYF
CDR3 DNA: TGCAGTGCTCCAGGACAGGGGGCCCTCTACGAGCAGTACTTC